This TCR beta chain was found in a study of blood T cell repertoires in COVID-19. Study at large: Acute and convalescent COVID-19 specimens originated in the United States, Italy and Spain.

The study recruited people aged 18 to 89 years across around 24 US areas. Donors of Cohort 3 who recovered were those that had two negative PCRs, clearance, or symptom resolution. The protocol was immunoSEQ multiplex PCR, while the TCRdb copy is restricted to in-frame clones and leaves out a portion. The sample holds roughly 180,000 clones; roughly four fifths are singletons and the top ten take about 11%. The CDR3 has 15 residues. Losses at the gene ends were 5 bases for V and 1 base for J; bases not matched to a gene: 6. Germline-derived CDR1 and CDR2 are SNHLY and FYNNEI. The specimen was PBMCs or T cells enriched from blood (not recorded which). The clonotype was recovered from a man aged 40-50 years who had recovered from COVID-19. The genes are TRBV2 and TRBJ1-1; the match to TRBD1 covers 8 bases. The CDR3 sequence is CASSRTGSRNTEAFF. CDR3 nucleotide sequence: TGTGCCAGCAGTCGGACAGGGAGTCGGAACACTGAAGCTTTCTTT.